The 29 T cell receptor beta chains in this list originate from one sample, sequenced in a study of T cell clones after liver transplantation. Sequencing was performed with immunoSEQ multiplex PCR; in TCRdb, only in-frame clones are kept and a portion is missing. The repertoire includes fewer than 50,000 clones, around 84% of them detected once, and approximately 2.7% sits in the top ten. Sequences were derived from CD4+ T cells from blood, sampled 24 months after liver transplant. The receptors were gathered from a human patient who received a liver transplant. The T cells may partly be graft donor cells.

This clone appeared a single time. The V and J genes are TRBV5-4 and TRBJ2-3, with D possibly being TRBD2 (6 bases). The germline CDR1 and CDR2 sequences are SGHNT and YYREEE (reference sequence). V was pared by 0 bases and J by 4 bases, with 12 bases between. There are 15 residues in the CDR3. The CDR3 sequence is CASSLGGRRADTQYF. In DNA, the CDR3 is TGTGCCAGCAGCTTGGGGGGCCGGAGGGCAGATACGCAGTATTTT. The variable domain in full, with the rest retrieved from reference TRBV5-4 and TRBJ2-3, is ETGVTQSPTHLIKTRGQQVTLRCSSQSGHNTVSWYQQALGQGPQFIFQYYREEENGRGNFPPRFSGLQFPNYSSELNVNALELDDSALYLCASSLGGRRADTQYFGPGTRLTVL.

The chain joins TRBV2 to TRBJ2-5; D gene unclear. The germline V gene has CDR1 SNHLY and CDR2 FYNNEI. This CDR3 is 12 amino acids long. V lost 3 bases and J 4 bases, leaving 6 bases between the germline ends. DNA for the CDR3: TGTGCCAGCAGTGATGGGGTAGAGACCCAGTACTTC. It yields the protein CASSDGVETQYF.

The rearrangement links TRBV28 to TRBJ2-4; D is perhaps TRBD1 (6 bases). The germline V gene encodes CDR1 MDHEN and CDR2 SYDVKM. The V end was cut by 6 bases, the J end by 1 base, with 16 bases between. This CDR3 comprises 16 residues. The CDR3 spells CASSSTGLGAKNIQYF. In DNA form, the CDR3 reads TGTGCCAGCAGCTCCACAGGGCTCGGGGCCAAAAACATTCAGTACTTC.

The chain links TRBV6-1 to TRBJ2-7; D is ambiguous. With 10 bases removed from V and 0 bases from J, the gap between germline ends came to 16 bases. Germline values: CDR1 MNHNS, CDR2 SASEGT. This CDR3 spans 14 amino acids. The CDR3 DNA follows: TGTGCCACCCAGATAGACCGTAGCTCCTACGAGCAGTACTTC. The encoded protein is CATQIDRSSYEQYF.

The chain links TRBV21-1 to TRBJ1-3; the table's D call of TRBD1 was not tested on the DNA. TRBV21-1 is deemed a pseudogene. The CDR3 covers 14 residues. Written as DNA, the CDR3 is TGTGCCAGCAGCAAAGCGGAAGACAGAAACACCATATATTTT. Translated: CASSKAEDRNTIYF.

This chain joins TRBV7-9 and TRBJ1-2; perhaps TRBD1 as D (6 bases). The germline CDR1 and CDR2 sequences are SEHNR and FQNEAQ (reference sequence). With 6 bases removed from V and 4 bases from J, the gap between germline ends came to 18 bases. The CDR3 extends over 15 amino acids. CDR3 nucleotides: TGTGCCAGCAGGAGAAGCCTCGGACAGTTCTATGGCTACACCTTC. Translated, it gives CASRRSLGQFYGYTF. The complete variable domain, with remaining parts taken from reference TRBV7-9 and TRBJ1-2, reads DTGVSQNPRHKITKRGQNVTFRCDPISEHNRLYWYRQTLGQGPEFLTYFQNEAQLEKSRLLSDRFSAERPKGSFSTLEIQRTEQGDSAMYLCASRRSLGQFYGYTFGSGTRLTVV.

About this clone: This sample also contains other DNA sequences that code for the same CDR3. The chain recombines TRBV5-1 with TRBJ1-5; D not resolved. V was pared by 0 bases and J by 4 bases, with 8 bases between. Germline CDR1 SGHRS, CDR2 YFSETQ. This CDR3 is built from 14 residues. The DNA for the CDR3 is TGCGCCAGCAGCTTGGAGGGTCAGAATCAGCCCCAGCATTTT. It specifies CASSLEGQNQPQHF.

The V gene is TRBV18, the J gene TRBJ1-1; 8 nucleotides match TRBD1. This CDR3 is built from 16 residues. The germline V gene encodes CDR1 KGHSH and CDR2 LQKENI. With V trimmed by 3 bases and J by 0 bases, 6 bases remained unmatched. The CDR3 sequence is CASSPPGQVMNTEAFF. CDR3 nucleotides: TGTGCCAGCTCACCTCCGGGACAGGTCATGAACACTGAAGCTTTCTTT.

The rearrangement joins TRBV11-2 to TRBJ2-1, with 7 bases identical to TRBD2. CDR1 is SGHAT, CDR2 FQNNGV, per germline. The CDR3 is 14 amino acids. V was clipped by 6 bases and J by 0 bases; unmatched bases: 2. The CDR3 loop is CASRGGSSYNEQFF. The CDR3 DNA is TGTGCCAGCAGAGGCGGGAGCTCCTACAATGAGCAGTTCTTC.

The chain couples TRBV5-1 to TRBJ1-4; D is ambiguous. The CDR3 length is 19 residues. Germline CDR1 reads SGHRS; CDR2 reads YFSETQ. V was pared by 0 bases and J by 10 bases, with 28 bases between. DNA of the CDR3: TGCGCCAGCAGCTTGGATGATCGTCAGTGGGCCAACATTGATCCAAAACTGTTTTTT. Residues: CASSLDDRQWANIDPKLFF.

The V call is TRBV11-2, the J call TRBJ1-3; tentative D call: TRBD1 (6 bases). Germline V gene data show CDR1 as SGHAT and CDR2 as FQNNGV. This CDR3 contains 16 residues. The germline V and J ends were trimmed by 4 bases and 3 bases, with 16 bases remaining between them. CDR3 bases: TGTGCCAGCAGCTCCTGGCTCGGAGGGGGTGGAAACACCATATATTTT. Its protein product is CASSSWLGGGGNTIYF.

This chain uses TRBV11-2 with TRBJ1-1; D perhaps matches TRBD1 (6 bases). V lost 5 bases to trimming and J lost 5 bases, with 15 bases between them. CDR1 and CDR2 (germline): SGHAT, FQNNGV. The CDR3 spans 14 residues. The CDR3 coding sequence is TGTGCCAGCAGCCCCACAGGGATCGGGACTGAAGCTTTCTTT. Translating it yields CASSPTGIGTEAFF.

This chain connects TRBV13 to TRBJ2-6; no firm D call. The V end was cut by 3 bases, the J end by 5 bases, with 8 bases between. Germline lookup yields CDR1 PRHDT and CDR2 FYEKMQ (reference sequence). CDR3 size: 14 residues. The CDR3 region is CASSFTSRANVLTF. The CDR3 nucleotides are TGTGCCAGCAGCTTCACCTCCCGGGCCAACGTCCTGACTTTC.

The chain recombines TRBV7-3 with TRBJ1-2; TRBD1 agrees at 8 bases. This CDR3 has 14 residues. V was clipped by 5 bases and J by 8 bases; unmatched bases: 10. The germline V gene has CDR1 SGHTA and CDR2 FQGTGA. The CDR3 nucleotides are TGTGCCAGCAGCCCCGCGGCCAGGGGGCACGGCTACACCTTC. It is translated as CASSPAARGHGYTF. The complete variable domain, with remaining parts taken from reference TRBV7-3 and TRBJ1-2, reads GAGVSQTPSNKVTEKGKYVELRCDPISGHTALYWYRQSLGQGPEFLIYFQGTGAADDSGLPNDRFFAVRPEGSVSTLKIQRTERGDSAVYLCASSPAARGHGYTFGSGTRLTVV.

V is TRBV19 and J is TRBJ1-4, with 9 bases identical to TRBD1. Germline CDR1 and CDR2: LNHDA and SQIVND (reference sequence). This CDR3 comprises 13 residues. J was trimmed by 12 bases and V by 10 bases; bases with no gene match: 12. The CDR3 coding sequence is TGTGCCACCCAGGGGACAGGGTCCACGGAACTGTTTTTT. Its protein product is CATQGTGSTELFF.

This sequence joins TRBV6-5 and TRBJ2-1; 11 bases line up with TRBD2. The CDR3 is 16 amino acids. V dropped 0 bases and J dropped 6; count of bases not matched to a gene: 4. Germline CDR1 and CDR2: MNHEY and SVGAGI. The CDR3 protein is CASSYSPSGRLNEQFF. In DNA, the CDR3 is TGTGCCAGCAGTTACTCGCCTAGCGGGAGGCTCAATGAGCAGTTCTTC.

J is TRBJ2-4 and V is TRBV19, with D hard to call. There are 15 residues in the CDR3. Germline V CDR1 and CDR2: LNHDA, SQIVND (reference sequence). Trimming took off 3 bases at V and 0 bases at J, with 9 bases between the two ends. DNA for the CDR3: TGTGCCAGTAGTATTCTTGACACAGCCAAAAACATTCAGTACTTC. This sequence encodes CASSILDTAKNIQYF. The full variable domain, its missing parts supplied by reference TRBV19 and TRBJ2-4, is DGGITQSPKYLFRKEGQNVTLSCEQNLNHDAMYWYRQDPGQGLRLIYYSQIVNDFQKGDIAEGYSVSREKKESFPLTVTSAQKNPTAFYLCASSILDTAKNIQYFGAGTRLSVL.

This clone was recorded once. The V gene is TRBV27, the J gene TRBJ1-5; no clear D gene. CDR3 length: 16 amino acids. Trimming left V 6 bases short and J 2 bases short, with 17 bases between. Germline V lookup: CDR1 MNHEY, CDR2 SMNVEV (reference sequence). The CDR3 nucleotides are TGTGCCAGCAGCACTAGAGGTTCGAAGGGCAATCAGCCCCAGCATTTT. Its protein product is CASSTRGSKGNQPQHF.

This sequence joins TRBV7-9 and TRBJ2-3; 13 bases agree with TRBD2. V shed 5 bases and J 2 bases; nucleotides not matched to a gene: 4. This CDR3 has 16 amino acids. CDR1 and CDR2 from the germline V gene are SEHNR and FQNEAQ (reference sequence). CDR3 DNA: TGTGCCAGCAGCCGGGGACTAGCGGGGATCACAGATACGCAGTATTTT. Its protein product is CASSRGLAGITDTQYF.

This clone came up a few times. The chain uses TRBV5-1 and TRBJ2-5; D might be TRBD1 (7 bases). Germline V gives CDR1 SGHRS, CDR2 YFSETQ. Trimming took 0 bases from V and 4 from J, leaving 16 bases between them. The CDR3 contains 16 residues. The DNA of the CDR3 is TGCGCCAGCAGCTTGGGTGGCCAGGGGGGAAGAGAGACCCAGTACTTC. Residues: CASSLGGQGGRETQYF.

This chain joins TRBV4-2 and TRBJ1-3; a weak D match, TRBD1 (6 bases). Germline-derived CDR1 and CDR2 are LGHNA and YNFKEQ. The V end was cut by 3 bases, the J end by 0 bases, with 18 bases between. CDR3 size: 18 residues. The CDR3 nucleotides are TGTGCCAGCAGCCAGTTACAGGGACGGAGCGGCTCTGGAAACACCATATATTTT. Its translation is CASSQLQGRSGSGNTIYF.

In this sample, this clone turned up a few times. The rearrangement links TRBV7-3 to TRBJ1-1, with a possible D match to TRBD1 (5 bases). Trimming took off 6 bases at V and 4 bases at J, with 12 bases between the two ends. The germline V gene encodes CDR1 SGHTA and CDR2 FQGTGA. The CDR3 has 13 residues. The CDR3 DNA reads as TGTGCCAGCAGGGTGGGACGAGCCACTGAAGCTTTCTTT. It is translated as CASRVGRATEAFF. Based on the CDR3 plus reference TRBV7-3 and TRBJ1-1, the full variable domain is GAGVSQTPSNKVTEKGKYVELRCDPISGHTALYWYRQSLGQGPEFLIYFQGTGAADDSGLPNDRFFAVRPEGSVSTLKIQRTERGDSAVYLCASRVGRATEAFFGQGTRLTVV.

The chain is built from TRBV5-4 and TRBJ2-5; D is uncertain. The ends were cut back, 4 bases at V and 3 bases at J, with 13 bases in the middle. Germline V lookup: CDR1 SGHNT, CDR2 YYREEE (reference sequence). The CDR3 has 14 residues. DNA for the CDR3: TGTGCCAGCAGCATCCGGTGGAAAAAAGAGACCCAGTACTTC. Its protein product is CASSIRWKKETQYF.

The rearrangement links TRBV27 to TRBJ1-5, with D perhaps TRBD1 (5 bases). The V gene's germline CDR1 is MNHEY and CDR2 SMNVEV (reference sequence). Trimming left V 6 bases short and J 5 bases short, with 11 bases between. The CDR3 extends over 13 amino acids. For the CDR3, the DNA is TGTGCCAGCAGCTGGACATCACATCAGCCCCAGCATTTT. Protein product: CASSWTSHQPQHF.

The CDR3 is CASSQDRDQPQHF. Written as DNA, the CDR3 is TGCGCCAGCAGCCAAGACAGAGATCAGCCCCAGCATTTT. V and J are TRBV4-1 and TRBJ1-5; D is unresolved. The germline CDR1 and CDR2 sequences are MGHRA and YSYEKL. This CDR3 is 13 amino acids long. Between the trimmed V and J ends, which lost 0 bases and 5 bases, there was a span of 5 bases.

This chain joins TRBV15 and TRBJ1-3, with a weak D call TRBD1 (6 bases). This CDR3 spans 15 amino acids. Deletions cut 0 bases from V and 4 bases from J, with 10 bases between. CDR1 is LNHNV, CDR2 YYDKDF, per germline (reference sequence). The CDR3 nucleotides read TGTGCCACCAGCAGAGATGGGGGGCCCGGAAACACCATATATTTT. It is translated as CATSRDGGPGNTIYF. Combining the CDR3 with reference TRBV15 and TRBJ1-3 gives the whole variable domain DAMVIQNPRYQVTQFGKPVTLSCSQTLNHNVMYWYQQKSSQAPKLLFHYYDKDFNNEADTPDNFQSRRPNTSFCFLDIRSPGLGDTAMYLCATSRDGGPGNTIYFGEGSWLTVV.

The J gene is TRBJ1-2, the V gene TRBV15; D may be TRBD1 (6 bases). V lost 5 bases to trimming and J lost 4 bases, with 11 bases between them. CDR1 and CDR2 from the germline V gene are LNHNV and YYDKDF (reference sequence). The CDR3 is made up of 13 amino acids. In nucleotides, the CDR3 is TGTGCCACCAGCGGACCACAGGGCTATGGCTACACCTTC. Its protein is CATSGPQGYGYTF. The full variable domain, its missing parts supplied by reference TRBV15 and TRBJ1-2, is DAMVIQNPRYQVTQFGKPVTLSCSQTLNHNVMYWYQQKSSQAPKLLFHYYDKDFNNEADTPDNFQSRRPNTSFCFLDIRSPGLGDTAMYLCATSGPQGYGYTFGSGTRLTVV.

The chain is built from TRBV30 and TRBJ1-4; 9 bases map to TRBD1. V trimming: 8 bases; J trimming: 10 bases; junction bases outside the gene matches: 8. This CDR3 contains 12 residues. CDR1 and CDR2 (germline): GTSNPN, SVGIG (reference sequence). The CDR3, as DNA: TGTGCCATCCCGGGACAGGGAGGAAAACTGTTTTTT. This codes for CAIPGQGGKLFF. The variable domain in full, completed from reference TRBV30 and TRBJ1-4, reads SQTIHQWPATLVQPVGSPLSLECTVEGTSNPNLYWYRQAAGRGLQLLFYSVGIGQISSEVPQNLSASRPQDRQFILSSKKLLLSDSGFYLCAIPGQGGKLFFGSGTQLSVL.

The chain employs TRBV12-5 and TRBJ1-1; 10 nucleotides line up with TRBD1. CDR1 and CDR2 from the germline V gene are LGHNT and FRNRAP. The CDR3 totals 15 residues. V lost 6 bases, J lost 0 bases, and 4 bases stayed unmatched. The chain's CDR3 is CASGDRGNMNTEAFF. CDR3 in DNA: TGTGCTAGTGGGGACAGGGGGAACATGAACACTGAAGCTTTCTTT.